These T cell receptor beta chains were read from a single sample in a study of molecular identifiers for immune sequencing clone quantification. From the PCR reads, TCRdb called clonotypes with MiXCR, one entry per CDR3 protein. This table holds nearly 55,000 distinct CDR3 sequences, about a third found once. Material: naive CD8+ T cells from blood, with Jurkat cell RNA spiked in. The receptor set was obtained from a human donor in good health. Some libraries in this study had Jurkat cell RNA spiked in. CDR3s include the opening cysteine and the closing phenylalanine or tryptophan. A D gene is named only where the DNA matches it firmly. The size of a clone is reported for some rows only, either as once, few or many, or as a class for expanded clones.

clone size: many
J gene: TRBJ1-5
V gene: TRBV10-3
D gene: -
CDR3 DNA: TGTGCCATCGGGAGGGCAGGGGATCAGCCCCAGCATTTT
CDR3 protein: CAIGRAGDQPQHF

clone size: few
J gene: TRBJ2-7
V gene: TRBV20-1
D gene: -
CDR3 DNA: TGCAGTGCTAGAACGGGACGGAGCTCCTACGAGCAGTACTTC
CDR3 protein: CSARTGRSSYEQYF

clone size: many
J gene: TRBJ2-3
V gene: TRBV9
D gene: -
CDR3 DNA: TGTGCCAGCAGCGTAGTGACAGATACGCAGTATTTT
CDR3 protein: CASSVVTDTQYF

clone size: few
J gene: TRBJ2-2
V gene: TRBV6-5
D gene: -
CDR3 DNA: TGTGCCAGCAGTTACGAAGGGGCGTTCGGGGAGCTGTTTTTT
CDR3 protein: CASSYEGAFGELFF

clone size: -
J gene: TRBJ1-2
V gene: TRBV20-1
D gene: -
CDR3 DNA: TGCAGTGCCACCTTTCAGGGCAACTATGGCTACACCTTC
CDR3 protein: CSATFQGNYGYTF

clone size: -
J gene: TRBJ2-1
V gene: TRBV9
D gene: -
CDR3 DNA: TGTGCCAGCAGCGGCCCCCGCCTAGTTGGCTACAATGAGCAGTTCTTC
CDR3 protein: CASSGPRLVGYNEQFF

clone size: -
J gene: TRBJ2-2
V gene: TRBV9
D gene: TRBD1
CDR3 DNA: TGTGCCAGCAGCGCCCGGACAGGATGGGACACCGGGGAGCTGTTTTTT
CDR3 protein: CASSARTGWDTGELFF

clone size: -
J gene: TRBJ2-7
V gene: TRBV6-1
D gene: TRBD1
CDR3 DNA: TGTGCCAGCAGTTCAGACAGGGGAGGTTACGAGCAGTACTTC
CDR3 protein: CASSSDRGGYEQYF

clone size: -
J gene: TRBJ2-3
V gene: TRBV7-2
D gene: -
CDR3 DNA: TGTGCCAGCACGGCTAGCGAGATCTTTCCTAGCACAGATACGCAGTATTTT
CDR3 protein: CASTASEIFPSTDTQYF

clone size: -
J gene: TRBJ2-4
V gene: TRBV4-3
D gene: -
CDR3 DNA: TGCGCCAGCAGCCAAGGGGAAGACAGGCTAGCCAAAAACATTCAGTACTTC
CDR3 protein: CASSQGEDRLAKNIQYF

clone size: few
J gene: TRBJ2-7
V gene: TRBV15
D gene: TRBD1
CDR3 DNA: TGTGCCACCTCCGGGACAGAATACTACGAGCAGTACTTC
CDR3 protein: CATSGTEYYEQYF

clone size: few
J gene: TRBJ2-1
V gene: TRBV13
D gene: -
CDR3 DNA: TGTGCCAGCAGCCACCTGGAGGCGGGCTACAATGAGCAGTTCTTC
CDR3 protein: CASSHLEAGYNEQFF

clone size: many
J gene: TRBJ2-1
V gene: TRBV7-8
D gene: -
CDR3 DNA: TGTGCCAGCAGCTTAGTGGTTCGGGACATAAGCAATGAGCAGTTCTTC
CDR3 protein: CASSLVVRDISNEQFF

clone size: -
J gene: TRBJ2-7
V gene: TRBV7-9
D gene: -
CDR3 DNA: TGTGCCAGCAGCTTAGCAGGGCTCGAGCCGTACTTC
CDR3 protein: CASSLAGLEPYF

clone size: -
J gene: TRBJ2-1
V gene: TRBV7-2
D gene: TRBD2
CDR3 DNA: TGTGCCAGCAGCTCTACCGGGACTAGCGGGAGACAGTTCTTC
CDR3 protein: CASSSTGTSGRQFF

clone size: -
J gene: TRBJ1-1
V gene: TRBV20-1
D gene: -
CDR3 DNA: TGCAGTGCTAGAGATCTACAGTTGAACACTGAAGCTTTCTTT
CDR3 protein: CSARDLQLNTEAFF

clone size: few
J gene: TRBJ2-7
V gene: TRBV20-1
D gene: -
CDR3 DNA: TGCAGTGCTAGTCTGGTCGGCGTCTACGAGCAGTACTTC
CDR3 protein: CSASLVGVYEQYF

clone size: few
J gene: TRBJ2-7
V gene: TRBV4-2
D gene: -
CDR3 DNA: TGTGCCAGCAGCCAGGGCTTCTACGAGCAGTACTTC
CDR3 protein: CASSQGFYEQYF

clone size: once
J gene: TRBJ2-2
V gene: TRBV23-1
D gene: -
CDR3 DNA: TGCGCCAGCAGTCAATCGGGGGGGCGCGTAGCGCGCAAAGACGCCGGGGAGCTGTTTTTT
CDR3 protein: CASSQSGGRVARKDAGELFF

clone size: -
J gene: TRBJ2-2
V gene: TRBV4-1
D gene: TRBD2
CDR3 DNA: TGCGCCAGCAGACTAGCGGGAGGGCTGGGGGCCGGGGAGCTGTTTTTT
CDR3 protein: CASRLAGGLGAGELFF

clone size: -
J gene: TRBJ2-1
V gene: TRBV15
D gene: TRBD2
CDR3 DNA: TGTGCCACCAATCTAGCGGGAAAGTTAAATGAGCAGTTCTTC
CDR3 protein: CATNLAGKLNEQFF

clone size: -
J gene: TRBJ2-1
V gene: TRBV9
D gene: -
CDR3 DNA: TGTGCCAGCAGCGTATCCGGACAGATATCCTACAATGAGCAGTTCTTC
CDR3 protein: CASSVSGQISYNEQFF

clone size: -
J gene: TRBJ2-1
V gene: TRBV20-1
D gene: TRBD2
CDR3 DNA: TGCAGTGCTAGAGATTACGCTAGCGGGAGGGCCGTAGCTGAGCAGTTCTTC
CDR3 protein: CSARDYASGRAVAEQFF

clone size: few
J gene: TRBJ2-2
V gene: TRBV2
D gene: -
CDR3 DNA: TGTGCCAGCAGGAGGGGTACCGGGGAGCTGTTTTTT
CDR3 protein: CASRRGTGELFF

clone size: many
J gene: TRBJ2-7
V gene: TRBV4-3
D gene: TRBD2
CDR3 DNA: TGCGCCAGCAGCCCCGGGACTAGCGGGCAGGGCGAGCAGTACTTC
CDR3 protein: CASSPGTSGQGEQYF

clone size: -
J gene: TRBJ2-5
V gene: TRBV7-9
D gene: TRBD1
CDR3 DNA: TGTGCCAGCAGCTTTGGACAGGGGTTGAAGAGGAACCAGTACTTC
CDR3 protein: CASSFGQGLKRNQYF

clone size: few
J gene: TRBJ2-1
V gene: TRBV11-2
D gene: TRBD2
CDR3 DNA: TGTGCCAGCAGCTTAGTAGCGGGTTACAATGAGCAGTTCTTC
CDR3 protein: CASSLVAGYNEQFF

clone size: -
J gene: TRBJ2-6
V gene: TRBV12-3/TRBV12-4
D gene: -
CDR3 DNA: TGTGCCAGCAGCCACCCCCCGGGGTTCTCTGGGGCCAACGTCCTGACTTTC
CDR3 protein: CASSHPPGFSGANVLTF

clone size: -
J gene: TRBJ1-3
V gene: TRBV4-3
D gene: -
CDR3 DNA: TGCGCCAGCAGCTCTCCGCCCTGGAACCCCATATATTTT
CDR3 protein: CASSSPPWNPIYF

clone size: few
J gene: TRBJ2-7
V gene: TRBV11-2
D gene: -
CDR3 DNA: TGTGCCAGCAGCCCAGAGGCGTACTACGAGCAGTACTTC
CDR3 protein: CASSPEAYYEQYF

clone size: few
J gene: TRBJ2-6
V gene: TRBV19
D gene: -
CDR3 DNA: TGTGCCAGTACCCAAGGGTTTTCGTTCTCTGGGGCCAACGTCCTGACTTTC
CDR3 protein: CASTQGFSFSGANVLTF

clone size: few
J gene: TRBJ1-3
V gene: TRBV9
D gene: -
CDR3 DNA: TGTGCCAGCAGCGTAGATGAGGGCGCAAACACCATATATTTT
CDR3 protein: CASSVDEGANTIYF

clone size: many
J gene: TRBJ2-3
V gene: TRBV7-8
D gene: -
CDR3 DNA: TGTGCCAGCAGATCCCGGGGACTGCCTCTCCCAGATACGCAGTATTTT
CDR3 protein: CASRSRGLPLPDTQYF

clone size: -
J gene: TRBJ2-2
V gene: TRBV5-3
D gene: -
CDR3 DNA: TGCGCCAGCAGCTGGAGGACGGAAACGAACACCGGGGAGCTGTTTTTT
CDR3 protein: CASSWRTETNTGELFF

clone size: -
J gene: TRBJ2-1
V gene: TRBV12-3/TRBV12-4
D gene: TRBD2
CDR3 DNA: TGTGCCAGCAGTCCGGGACTAACCTACAATGAGCAGATCTTC
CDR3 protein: CASSPGLTYNEQIF

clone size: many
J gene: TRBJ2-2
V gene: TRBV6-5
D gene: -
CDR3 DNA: TGTGCCAGCAGTTACGGGGCCTCCGGGGAGCTGTTTTTT
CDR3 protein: CASSYGASGELFF

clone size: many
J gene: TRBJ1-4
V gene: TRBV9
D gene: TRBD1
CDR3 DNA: TGTGCCAGCAGCGCAGGGGGCTCTACTAATGAAAAACTGTTTTTT
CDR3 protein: CASSAGGSTNEKLFF

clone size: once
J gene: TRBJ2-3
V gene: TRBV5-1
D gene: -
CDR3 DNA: TGCGCCAGCAGCTCGGACTGGACAGATACGCAGTATTTT
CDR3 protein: CASSSDWTDTQYF